The 2 T cell receptor beta chains presented below share a single source sample, sequenced in a study of blood T cell repertoires in COVID-19. Here immunoSEQ multiplex PCR was the method, and the copy in TCRdb shows in-frame clones only, minus some. The data show 150,000 to 200,000 clones, roughly 75% seen once. Specimen: peripheral blood. These receptors all stem from a man in his 70s with active or convalescent COVID-19.

The chain is built from TRBV19 and TRBJ2-2; 8 nucleotides match TRBD1. CDR1 and CDR2 (germline): LNHDA, SQIVND (reference sequence). This CDR3 region has 15 residues. With V trimmed by 6 bases and J by 1 base, 4 bases remained unmatched. The CDR3 nucleotides read TGTGCCAGTAGAGGGGGGACAGGGAACACCGGGGAGCTGTTTTTT. Its protein product is CASRGGTGNTGELFF.

The genes are TRBV7-2 and TRBJ2-1; D possibly corresponds to TRBD2 (6 bases). Germline loops: CDR1 SGHTA, CDR2 FQGNSA. V lost 0 bases to trimming and J lost 6 bases, with 6 bases between them. This CDR3 has 13 amino acids. The CDR3 sequence is CASSLAGSNEQFF. The CDR3 coding sequence is TGTGCCAGCAGCTTAGCCGGGAGCAATGAGCAGTTCTTC.